The rows below give T cell receptor beta chains drawn from one sample of a study of cytomegalovirus exposure and HLA in healthy donors. Sequencing used immunoSEQ multiplex PCR; TCRdb keeps in-frame clones, though not all of them. Here the sample spans roughly 150,000 clones, approximately 83% being singletons. What was sequenced was PBMCs. These TCRs come from a woman between 18 and 29 years old in good health and CMV-seronegative. The CDR3 runs from the conserved cysteine through the conserved F or W. D genes are given only for firm matches. A clone size is listed for some rows: how often the clone was seen (once, few, many), or a class if it is expanded.

-,-,TRBV6-4,TRBJ1-1,TGTGCCAGCAGGGATGGACTGCTAGGTACTGAAGCTTTCTTT,CASRDGLLGTEAFF
-,-,TRBV7-2,TRBJ1-1,TGTGCCAGCAGCTTAGCGGGGAATTCGGGGGGCGCGAACACTGAAGCTTTCTTT,CASSLAGNSGGANTEAFF
TRBD1,once,TRBV5-8,TRBJ1-1,TGTGCCAGCAGCTTGATTACAGGGGGGAGGATCCACACTGAAGCTTTCTTT,CASSLITGGRIHTEAFF
-,-,TRBV18,TRBJ1-1,TGTGCCAGCTCACCAAGAGGACAGCGCACTGAAGCTTTCTTT,CASSPRGQRTEAFF
-,-,TRBV19,TRBJ2-2,TGTGCCAGTAGTCGGGTTCGCACCGGGGAGCTGTTTTTT,CASSRVRTGELFF
TRBD2,-,TRBV5-1,TRBJ2-1,TGCGCCAGCAGCTTGGGACTAGCGGGGGCCACATTTTACAATGAGCAGTTCTTC,CASSLGLAGATFYNEQFF
-,-,TRBV15,TRBJ2-7,TGTGCCACCAGCGGCGGACACTACTACGAGCAGTACTTC,CATSGGHYYEQYF
TRBD2,-,TRBV7-2,TRBJ2-7,TGTGCCAGCAGCTTAGTAGCGGGATGGGTAGGCGAGCAGTACTTC,CASSLVAGWVGEQYF
-,-,TRBV6-1,TRBJ1-2,TGTGCCAGCAGTGAAGCGGGGGGAGGAGGCTACACCTTC,CASSEAGGGGYTF
TRBD2,-,TRBV6-5,TRBJ2-3,TGTGCCAGCTCCGGGGGGGATACGCAGTATTTT,CASSGGDTQYF
TRBD1,-,TRBV2,TRBJ1-4,TGTGCCAGCCGGACAGGCCGTGAAAAACTGTTTTTT,CASRTGREKLFF
TRBD1,-,TRBV5-4,TRBJ2-7,TGTGCCAGCAGCTCCGGACAGGGGAAAACCTACGAGCAGTACTTC,CASSSGQGKTYEQYF
-,-,TRBV27,TRBJ2-3,TGTGCCAGCAGTCCAACAGGCGGGGGCACCAAGAGAAACACAGATACGCAGTATTTT,CASSPTGGGTKRNTDTQYF
TRBD2,-,TRBV7-9,TRBJ2-7,TGTGCCAGCAGCCCCGGGAGGCCCTACGAGCAGTACTTC,CASSPGRPYEQYF
TRBD1,-,TRBV18,TRBJ1-3,TGTGCCAGCTCATCCGGGACAGGGGATGGAAACACCATATATTTT,CASSSGTGDGNTIYF
-,-,TRBV7-6,TRBJ2-1,TGTGCCAGCAGCTCCCGGGCGGGGTGGAATGAGCAGTTCTTC,CASSSRAGWNEQFF
-,-,TRBV18,TRBJ1-4,TGTGCCAGCTCACCAGTCCCCATTCTTACTTATGAAAAACTGTTTTTT,CASSPVPILTYEKLFF
TRBD2,once,TRBV10-2,TRBJ2-5,TGCGCCAGCAATGGGGGCGGGGGGGCCGGGGAGACCCAGTACTTC,CASNGGGGAGETQYF
-,-,TRBV5-6,TRBJ2-3,TGTGCCAGCACACGGTCTAGCACAGATACGCAGTATTTT,CASTRSSTDTQYF
TRBD1,few,TRBV2,TRBJ1-3,TGTGCCAGCAGCCGCCTCTCTACAGGGGAGTTTGGAAACACCATATATTTT,CASSRLSTGEFGNTIYF
TRBD1,-,TRBV6-5,TRBJ1-1,TGTGCCAGCAGTTACTCTCTTGACAGGGCCACTGAAGCTTTCTTT,CASSYSLDRATEAFF
-,-,TRBV5-5,TRBJ2-3,TGTGCCAGCAGCTATCGGGACCCGGGGGGCACAGATACGCAGTATTTT,CASSYRDPGGTDTQYF
-,-,TRBV21-1,TRBJ2-7,TGTGCCAGCAGCAAAAGTACAGACAGGGTTCGCGACGAGCAGTACTTC,CASSKSTDRVRDEQYF
-,-,TRBV12-5,TRBJ1-1,TGTGCTAGTGGTTTTGCAGGGGCCAACACTGAAGCTTTCTTT,CASGFAGANTEAFF
TRBD1,-,TRBV27,TRBJ1-2,TGTGCCAGCAGTCTAGGGACAGGATACTATGGCTACACCTTC,CASSLGTGYYGYTF
TRBD1,-,TRBV28,TRBJ2-7,TGTGCCAGCAGTCCGGACAGGGAGGTCTACGAGCAGTACTTC,CASSPDREVYEQYF
TRBD1,-,TRBV28,TRBJ1-5,TGTGCCAGCAGCCATGGACAGGGGCATCAGCCCCAGCATTTT,CASSHGQGHQPQHF
TRBD2,-,TRBV5-4,TRBJ2-3,TGTGCCAGCAGCCTCGGGACTAACACAGATACGCAGTATTTT,CASSLGTNTDTQYF
TRBD2,-,TRBV7-2,TRBJ2-1,TGTGCCAGCAGGCCTGGACTAGCGGGGGGGCATGAGCAGTTCTTC,CASRPGLAGGHEQFF
TRBD1,-,TRBV29-1,TRBJ2-1,TGCAGCGAGAGATTAACAGGGGGCCGTCTCGGGGAGCAGTTCTTC,CSERLTGGRLGEQFF
-,-,TRBV18,TRBJ1-1,TGTGCCAGCTCACCTATCTTTCGGGGTAACACTGAAGCTTTCTTT,CASSPIFRGNTEAFF
-,few,TRBV10-2,TRBJ1-1,TGCGCCAGCAGTTTGAGAGATCGGGCTTTCTTT,CASSLRDRAFF
TRBD2,few,TRBV7-3,TRBJ2-3,TGTGCCAGCTCTAGCGGGGGGGCCGGGACAGATACGCAGTATTTT,CASSSGGAGTDTQYF
TRBD1,-,TRBV10-3,TRBJ1-4,TGTGCCATCAGTGCTAGACAGGGAGAGGCTAATGAAAAACTGTTTTTT,CAISARQGEANEKLFF
TRBD1,once,TRBV7-2,TRBJ2-1,TGTGCCAGCAGCATAGACAGGGTTCAGAATGAGCAGTTCTTC,CASSIDRVQNEQFF